Listed below are T cell receptor beta chains from one sample, sequenced in a study of monozygotic twins with inflammatory bowel disease. TCRdb reanalyzed the 5' RACE reads, giving one entry per CDR3 protein sequence and no DNA. This repertoire includes some 170,000 distinct CDR3 sequences. The sequenced sample consisted of blood. The receptor source for this set is a human donor with ulcerative colitis or Crohn's disease, or a healthy co-twin of an affected twin (not recorded which). CDR3s include the opening cysteine and the closing phenylalanine or tryptophan. Fields, in order: J gene, V gene, CDR3 protein.

J gene: TRBJ2-3
V gene: TRBV28
CDR3 protein: CASSGTIASTDTQYF

J gene: TRBJ1-5
V gene: TRBV7-2
CDR3 protein: CASSLTTYQPQHF

J gene: TRBJ2-5
V gene: TRBV7-2
CDR3 protein: CASLLRESETQYF

J gene: TRBJ2-1
V gene: TRBV12-3/TRBV12-4
CDR3 protein: CASRIQGPEHNEQFF

J gene: TRBJ1-1
V gene: TRBV18
CDR3 protein: CASSPGSLNTEAFF

J gene: TRBJ2-5
V gene: TRBV24-1
CDR3 protein: CATSDSYSHGTYQETQYF

J gene: TRBJ2-7
V gene: TRBV4-2
CDR3 protein: CASSQVLKAPYEQYF

J gene: TRBJ2-5
V gene: TRBV5-1
CDR3 protein: CASSVGTDQETQYF

J gene: TRBJ1-6
V gene: TRBV7-8
CDR3 protein: CASSPGTGGSPLHF

J gene: TRBJ2-2
V gene: TRBV5-5
CDR3 protein: CASSLSRAGELFF

J gene: TRBJ2-5
V gene: TRBV10-3
CDR3 protein: CAITPASEGTQYF

J gene: TRBJ2-5
V gene: TRBV5-1
CDR3 protein: CASSLGTLPETQYF

J gene: TRBJ2-7
V gene: TRBV5-1
CDR3 protein: CASSYMARGSAFSYEQYF

J gene: TRBJ2-5
V gene: TRBV20-1
CDR3 protein: CSASGLVFGDRVIETQYF

J gene: TRBJ2-1
V gene: TRBV20-1
CDR3 protein: CSASHSQHPIYNEQFF

J gene: TRBJ1-1
V gene: TRBV30
CDR3 protein: CAWTAGVMAEAFF

J gene: TRBJ2-7
V gene: TRBV28
CDR3 protein: CASSYFYPPRSSYEQYF

J gene: TRBJ2-7
V gene: TRBV11-1
CDR3 protein: CASSLVGGMMLKDIEQYF

J gene: TRBJ2-5
V gene: TRBV7-8
CDR3 protein: CASSLGQASGLLAETQYF

J gene: TRBJ2-3
V gene: TRBV7-9
CDR3 protein: CASSLLEGGGDTQYF

J gene: TRBJ2-7
V gene: TRBV7-2
CDR3 protein: CASSPWSGYSYEQYF

J gene: TRBJ1-2
V gene: TRBV5-1
CDR3 protein: CASSVDISNYGYTF

J gene: TRBJ2-7
V gene: TRBV27
CDR3 protein: CASSSASGRYEQYF

J gene: TRBJ2-5
V gene: TRBV29-1
CDR3 protein: CSVGLSSETQYF

J gene: TRBJ2-1
V gene: TRBV11-2
CDR3 protein: CASSLDRGNYNEQFF

J gene: TRBJ2-7
V gene: TRBV28
CDR3 protein: CASSRTGGWYEQYF

J gene: TRBJ1-5
V gene: TRBV19
CDR3 protein: CASSVQGNQPQHF

J gene: TRBJ2-2
V gene: TRBV3-1
CDR3 protein: CATSPGQGADTGELFF

J gene: TRBJ1-1
V gene: TRBV29-1
CDR3 protein: CSVFGMLAEAFF

J gene: TRBJ2-3
V gene: TRBV5-4
CDR3 protein: CASSLLAGGRTDTQYF

J gene: TRBJ1-5
V gene: TRBV19
CDR3 protein: CASSSAGASNQPQHF

J gene: TRBJ2-1
V gene: TRBV4-1
CDR3 protein: CASSPGTTTAEQFF

J gene: TRBJ1-2
V gene: TRBV20-1
CDR3 protein: CSARALDRATNYGYTF

J gene: TRBJ2-3
V gene: TRBV6-5
CDR3 protein: CASSWSGTTDTQYF

J gene: TRBJ2-3
V gene: TRBV6-5
CDR3 protein: CASSYEEWSDTQYF

J gene: TRBJ2-5
V gene: TRBV5-1
CDR3 protein: CASSSGLAGEETQYF

J gene: TRBJ2-3
V gene: TRBV20-1
CDR3 protein: CSADTGTSGNKDTQYF

J gene: TRBJ2-7
V gene: TRBV7-9
CDR3 protein: CASSSRTAKYEQYF

J gene: TRBJ2-5
V gene: TRBV7-2
CDR3 protein: CASSFSGGALGETQYF